The present T cell receptor beta chain was sequenced within a study of cytomegalovirus exposure and HLA in healthy donors. General observations from the study: Analyzed later, most CMV-associated TCR beta chains appeared HLA-restricted. Analysis was performed later, and it showed HLA-associated TCR beta chains to be more clonally expanded than equally common others. Within an earlier analysis, most TCR beta V segments proved productive either about 90% or about 30% of the time.

The PCR used 60 Vbeta and 13 Jbeta primers. This table comes from immunoSEQ multiplex PCR, and its TCRdb copy is limited to in-frame clones, with some not included. The data contain under 150,000 clones, 75% to 80% of them singletons. To note about this clone: The antigen is undetermined.

The CDR3 has 14 residues. From germline, CDR1 is MNHNY and CDR2 SVGAGI (reference sequence). J lost 4 bases, V lost 7 bases, and 6 bases had no gene match. Each of the donors was a healthy bone marrow donor. This chain joins TRBV6-6 and TRBJ1-2; 10 bases line up with TRBD1. Sequenced input: PBMCs. The TCR was taken from a male donor in good health and CMV-seronegative. As DNA, the CDR3 is TGTGCCAGCACTCCGGACAGGGGGTCCTATGGCTACACCTTC. Its translation: CASTPDRGSYGYTF.